This T cell receptor beta chain was sequenced during a study of T cells after yellow fever vaccination. Study at large: Preparation of the low-cell-number fractions used SMART-Seq v4 Ultra Low Input. General study findings and limits: Bulk-population clonotypes that are abundant could appear as contaminants in FACS-sorted repertoires. Among primary-vaccination clones, most reappeared after the booster, at around 97% for CD4 and 88% for CD8.

This clonotype was seen at least ten times. What it binds is unknown. TCR cDNA was made by 5'RACE template switching, adding a universal primer site and UMIs. One entry per CDR3 protein results from TCRdb running MiXCR on the 5' RACE reads. The data show roughly 330,000 distinct CDR3 sequences, around 6.8% seen once. The sequence derives from a man aged 18 to 35 who received the YFV17D yellow fever vaccine. The sequenced sample was PBMCs, obtained around 45 days after the first yellow fever vaccination.

CDR3 residues: CSALMRQNTEAFF. CDR3 coding DNA: TGCAGCGCCCTGATGAGACAGAACACTGAAGCTTTCTTT. V gene TRBV29-1 combines with J gene TRBJ1-1; no firm D call. The CDR3 is 13 amino acids. The germline CDR1 and CDR2 sequences are SQVTM and ANQGSEA. V shed 7 bases and J shed 1 base, with 13 bases lying between them.